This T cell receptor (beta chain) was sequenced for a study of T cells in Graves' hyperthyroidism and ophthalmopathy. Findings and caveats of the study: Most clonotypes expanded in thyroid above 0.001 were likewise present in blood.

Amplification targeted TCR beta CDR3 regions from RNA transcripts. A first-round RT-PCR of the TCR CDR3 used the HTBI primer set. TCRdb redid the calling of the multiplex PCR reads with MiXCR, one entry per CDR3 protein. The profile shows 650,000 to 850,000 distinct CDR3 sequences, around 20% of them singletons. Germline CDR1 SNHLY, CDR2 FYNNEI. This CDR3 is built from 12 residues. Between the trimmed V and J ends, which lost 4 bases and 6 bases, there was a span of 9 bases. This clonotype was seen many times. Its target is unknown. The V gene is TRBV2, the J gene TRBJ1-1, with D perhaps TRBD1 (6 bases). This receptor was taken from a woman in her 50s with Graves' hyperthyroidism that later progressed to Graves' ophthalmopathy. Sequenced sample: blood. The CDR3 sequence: CASSVRGSEAFF. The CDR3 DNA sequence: TGTGCCAGCAGTGTTAGGGGGTCTGAAGCTTTCTTT.